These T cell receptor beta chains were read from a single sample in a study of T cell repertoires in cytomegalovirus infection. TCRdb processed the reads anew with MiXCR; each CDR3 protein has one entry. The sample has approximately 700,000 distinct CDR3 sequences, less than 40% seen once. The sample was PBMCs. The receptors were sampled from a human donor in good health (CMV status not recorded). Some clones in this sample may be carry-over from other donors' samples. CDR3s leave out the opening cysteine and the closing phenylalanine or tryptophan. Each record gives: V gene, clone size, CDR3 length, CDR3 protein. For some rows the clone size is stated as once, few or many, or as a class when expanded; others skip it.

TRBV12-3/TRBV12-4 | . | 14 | ASILEAGPNNQPQH
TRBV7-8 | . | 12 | ASSLVGGTETQY
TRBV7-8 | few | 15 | ASSLAAVGGRSDTQY
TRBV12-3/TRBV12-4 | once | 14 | ASSLASGPRQETQY
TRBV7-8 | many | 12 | ASSMRAMNTEAF
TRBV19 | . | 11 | ASSKGGNTEAF
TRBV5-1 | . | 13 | ASSGMDGSTDTQY
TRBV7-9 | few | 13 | ASSLARGLGNTIY
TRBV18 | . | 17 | ASSPSRLRTVPTNTEAF
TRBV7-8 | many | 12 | ASSLASRGGEQY
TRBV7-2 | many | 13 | ASSLTGAAGNTIY
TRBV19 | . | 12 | ASSPRRGQETQY
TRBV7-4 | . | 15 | ASSIQPRTGRDQPQH
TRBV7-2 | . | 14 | ASSQGGAAWDTEAF
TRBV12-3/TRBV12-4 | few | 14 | ASSLLGGSYYNEQF
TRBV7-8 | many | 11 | ASSLGVSYEQY
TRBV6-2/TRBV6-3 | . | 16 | ASSYSRFLAEDTDTQY
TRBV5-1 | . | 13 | ASSLGAGAVQPQH
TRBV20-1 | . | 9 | SATVAGELF
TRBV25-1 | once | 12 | ASSEYARVGTQY
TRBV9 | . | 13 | ASSTRDRPYHGYT
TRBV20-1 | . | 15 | SASERASGRQTYEQY
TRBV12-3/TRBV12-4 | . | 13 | ASTKPGQGMTEQF
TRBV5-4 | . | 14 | ASSLMGLTSTDTQY
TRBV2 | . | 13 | ASRDWGKAKETQY
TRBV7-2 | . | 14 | ASTQSRAGSTDTQY
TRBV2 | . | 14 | ASSHRTGTSSHEQF
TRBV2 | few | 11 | ASDPLGGTEAF
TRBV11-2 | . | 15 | ASSGPGLAGPPDTQY
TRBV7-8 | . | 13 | ASSTKAGEGGELF
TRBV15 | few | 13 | ATSRGGAHSYEQY
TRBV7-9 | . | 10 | ASSLPLAEAF
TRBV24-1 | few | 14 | ATSDRGQGTYNEQF
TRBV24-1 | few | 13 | ATSDLGSPDSRQY
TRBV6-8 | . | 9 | ASGRSGRQY
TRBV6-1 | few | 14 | ASSVNRVSGANVLT
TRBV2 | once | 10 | ASNTGQETQY
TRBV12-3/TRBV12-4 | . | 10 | ASSWDREKQY
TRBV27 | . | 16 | ASSLGTSGRGYTGELF